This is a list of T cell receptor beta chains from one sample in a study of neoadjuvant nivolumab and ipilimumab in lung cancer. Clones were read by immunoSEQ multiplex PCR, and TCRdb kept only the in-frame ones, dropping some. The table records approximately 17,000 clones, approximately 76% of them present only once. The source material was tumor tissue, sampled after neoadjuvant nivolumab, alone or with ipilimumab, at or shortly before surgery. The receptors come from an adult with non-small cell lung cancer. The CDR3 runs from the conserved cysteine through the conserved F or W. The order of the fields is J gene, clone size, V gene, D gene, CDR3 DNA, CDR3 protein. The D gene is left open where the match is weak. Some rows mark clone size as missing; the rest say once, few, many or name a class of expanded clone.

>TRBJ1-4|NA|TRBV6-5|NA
TGTGCCAGCAGTTTACTGACAGGCCCTAATGAAAAACTGTTTTTT
CASSLLTGPNEKLFF
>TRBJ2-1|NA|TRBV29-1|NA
TGCAGCGTTGGGGCTTCCGACCGGTACAATGAGCAGTTCTTC
CSVGASDRYNEQFF
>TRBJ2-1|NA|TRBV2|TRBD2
TGTGCCAGCAGCGCTCCAGGGACTAACTACAATGAGCAGTTCTTC
CASSAPGTNYNEQFF
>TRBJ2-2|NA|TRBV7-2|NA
TGTGCCAGCAGCTCGCGCACGGCGGTGAACACCGGGGAGCTGTTTTTT
CASSSRTAVNTGELFF
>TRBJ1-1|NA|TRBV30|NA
TGTGCCTGGAGTATGGGAGGGGCCATGACGAACACTGAAGCTTTCTTT
CAWSMGGAMTNTEAFF
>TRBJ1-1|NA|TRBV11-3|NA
TGTGCCAGCAGCTTAGAGTCAGCCACTGAAGCTTTCTTT
CASSLESATEAFF
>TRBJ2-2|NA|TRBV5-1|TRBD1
TGCGCCAGCAGCCATCGGACAGGGGGCCCCGGAGGGGCCGGGGAGCTGTTTTTT
CASSHRTGGPGGAGELFF
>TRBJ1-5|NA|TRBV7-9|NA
TGTGCCAGCAGCTTGGAGTCTAGCAATCAGCCCCAGCATTTT
CASSLESSNQPQHF
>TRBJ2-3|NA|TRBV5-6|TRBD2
TGTGCCAGCAGTTTGGGACTAGCGGGGACAGATACGCAGTATTTT
CASSLGLAGTDTQYF
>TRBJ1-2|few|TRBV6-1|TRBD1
TGTGCCAGCATAGGGGGACAGGGGGCGTTTGGCTACACCTTC
CASIGGQGAFGYTF
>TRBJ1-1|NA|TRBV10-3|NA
TGTGCCATTCGGGACAACATGGGAGCTTTCTTT
CAIRDNMGAFF
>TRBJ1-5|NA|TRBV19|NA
TGTGCCAGTAGTACCCGGGACGGACTTTTTAGCAATCAGCCCCAGCATTTT
CASSTRDGLFSNQPQHF
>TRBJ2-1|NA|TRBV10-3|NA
TGTGCCATCAGTGACACGAACAATGAGCAGTTCTTC
CAISDTNNEQFF
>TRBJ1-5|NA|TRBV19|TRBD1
TGTGCCAGTAAGGACAGGGGCTCCGCCAATCAGCCCCAGCATTTT
CASKDRGSANQPQHF
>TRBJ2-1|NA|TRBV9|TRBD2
TGTGCCAGCAGCGGAGGGACTAGCGGGGGGAATGAGCAGTTCTTC
CASSGGTSGGNEQFF
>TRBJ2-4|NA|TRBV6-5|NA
TGTGCCAGCAGTTCTACGGTACTAGCCAAAAACATTCAGTACTTC
CASSSTVLAKNIQYF
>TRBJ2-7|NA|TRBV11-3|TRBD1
TGTGCCAGCAGCCCTCAGACAGGGTACGAGCAGTACTTC
CASSPQTGYEQYF
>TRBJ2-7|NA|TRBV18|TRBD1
TGTGCCAGCTCACCCTCCGGGACAGGGGTTAACGAGCAGTACTTC
CASSPSGTGVNEQYF
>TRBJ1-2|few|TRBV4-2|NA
TGTGCCAGCAGCCAAACAGGGTGGGAGACCTTC
CASSQTGWETF
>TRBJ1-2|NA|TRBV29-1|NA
TGCAGCGCTTCGGACAGAGTTAACTATGGCTACACCTTC
CSASDRVNYGYTF
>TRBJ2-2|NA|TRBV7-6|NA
TGTGCCAGCAGCGCCGGGGACTCCAACACCGGGGAGCTGTTTTTT
CASSAGDSNTGELFF
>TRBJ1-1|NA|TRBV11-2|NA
TGTGCCAGCAGCGTTACCCCAGGGCTAGGGACTGAAGCTTTCTTT
CASSVTPGLGTEAFF
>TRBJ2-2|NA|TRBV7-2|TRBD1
TGTGCCAGCACCCGGACAGGCCGAGGGACCGGGGAGCTGTTTTTT
CASTRTGRGTGELFF
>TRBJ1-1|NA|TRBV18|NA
TGTGCCAGCTCGACGCAAGTCAACACTGAAGCTTTCTTT
CASSTQVNTEAFF
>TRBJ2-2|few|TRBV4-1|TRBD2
TGCGCCAGCAGCCTTAGCGGGGGGGCCCGGGAGCTGTTTTTT
CASSLSGGARELFF
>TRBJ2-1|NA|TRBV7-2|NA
TGTGCCAGCAGCGCCCCGAATGAGCAGTTCTTC
CASSAPNEQFF
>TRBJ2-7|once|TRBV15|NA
TGTGCCACCAGCAGAGATCCCAGCTACGAGCAGTACTTC
CATSRDPSYEQYF
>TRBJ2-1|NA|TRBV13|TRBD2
TGTGCCAGCAGCTTAGAGACGGGGGGGCCGGATGAGCAGTTCTTC
CASSLETGGPDEQFF